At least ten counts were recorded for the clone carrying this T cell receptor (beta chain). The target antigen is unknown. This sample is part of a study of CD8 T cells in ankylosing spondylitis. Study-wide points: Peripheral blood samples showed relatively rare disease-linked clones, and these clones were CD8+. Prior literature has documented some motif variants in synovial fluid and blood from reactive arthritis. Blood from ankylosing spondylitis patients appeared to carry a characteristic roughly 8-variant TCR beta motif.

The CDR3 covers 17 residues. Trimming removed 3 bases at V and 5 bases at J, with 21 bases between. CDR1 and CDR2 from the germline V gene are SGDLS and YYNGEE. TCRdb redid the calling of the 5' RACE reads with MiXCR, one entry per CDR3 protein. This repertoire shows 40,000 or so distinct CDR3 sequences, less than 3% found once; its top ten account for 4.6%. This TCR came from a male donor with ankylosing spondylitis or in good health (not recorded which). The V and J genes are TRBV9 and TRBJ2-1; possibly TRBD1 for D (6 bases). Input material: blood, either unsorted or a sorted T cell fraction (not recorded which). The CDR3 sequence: CASSGGLAGAIDNEQFF. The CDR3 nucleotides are TGTGCCAGCAGCGGTGGGCTCGCAGGGGCTATAGACAATGAGCAGTTCTTC.